The text below deals with one T cell receptor (beta chain). Source study methods: For nucleated cells, counts were estimated from reference gene primer amplification. Assay used: immunoSEQ multiplex PCR; TCRdb lists only in-frame clones, some missing. Clone size and V and J calls were adopted from that table, with D and trimming inferred from the DNA. This sample has fewer than 300,000 clones, with roughly 86% found just once. The data stem from a study of blood T cell repertoires in COVID-19. About the study: Samples of COVID-19 (acute and convalescent) were obtained from the United States, Italy and Spain. In each case, the material was cDNA or gDNA derived from T cells, B-cell-depleted T cells, or PBMCs.

The V gene end was trimmed by 5 bases and the J gene end by 4 bases; junction bases not matched to a gene: 9. The CDR3 runs 16 residues. CDR1 is SGHRS, CDR2 YFSETQ, per germline. The source is a woman between 25 and 40 years old with acute or convalescent COVID-19. The chain uses TRBV5-1 and TRBJ2-5; 12 bases are shared with TRBD2. Sample: peripheral blood. CDR3 DNA sequence: TGCGCCAGCAGTCCTCGAGCGGGACTAGCGGGAGAGACCCAGTACTTC. Its translation: CASSPRAGLAGETQYF. Complete variable domain (other parts from reference TRBV5-1 and TRBJ2-5): KAGVTQTPRYLIKTRGQQVTLSCSPISGHRSVSWYQQTPGQGLQFLFEYFSETQRNKGNFPGRFSGRQFSNSRSEMNVSTLELGDSALYLCASSPRAGLAGETQYFGPGTRLLVL.